A single sample is the source of the 26 T cell receptor beta chains below, sequenced in a study of cytomegalovirus exposure and HLA in healthy donors. Primers included in the PCR were 60 Vbeta and 13 Jbeta primers. Assay: immunoSEQ multiplex PCR; the TCRdb copy retains only in-frame clones and omits some. The profile shows roughly 170,000 clones, more than 65% of them singletons. The sample was PBMCs. All receptors come from a male donor in good health and CMV-seronegative.

The V and J genes are TRBV25-1 and TRBJ1-2, with 7 positions matching TRBD1. The CDR3 extends over 15 amino acids. V lost 8 bases and J lost 5; bases outside the gene matches: 14. Per the germline V gene, CDR1 is MGHDK and CDR2 is SYGVNS. The CDR3 DNA reads as TGTGCCAGCGGCAGGCCAGGGGGAGATCCTTATGGCTACACCTTC. It is translated as CASGRPGGDPYGYTF.

The rearrangement links TRBV11-2 to TRBJ2-2, with TRBD2 identical over 7 bases. This CDR3 is built from 17 residues. The junction had 12 bases not matched to a gene; V was cut back by 4 bases and J by 4 bases. Germline V gene lookup returns CDR1 SGHAT and CDR2 FQNNGV. As DNA, the CDR3 is TGTGCCAGCAGCTCCCTCAGGCGCGCGGGAGTCACCGGGGAGCTGTTTTTT. It codes for CASSSLRRAGVTGELFF.

This clone has a single count. The chain combines TRBV7-9 with TRBJ2-1, with 13 bases identical to TRBD2. V was pared by 5 bases and J by 5 bases, with 6 bases of the junction left unmatched. The germline V gene encodes CDR1 SEHNR and CDR2 FQNEAQ (reference sequence). This CDR3 has 16 residues. The CDR3 region has the DNA TGTGCCAGCAGCAGAATACTAGCGGGAGGGGACAATGAGCAGTTCTTC. Translated: CASSRILAGGDNEQFF.

The chain is built from TRBV9 and TRBJ2-7; TRBD1 matches at 9 bases. Germline V gene lookup returns CDR1 SGDLS and CDR2 YYNGEE. V shed 3 bases, J shed 4 bases, and the junction held 8 bases outside the gene matches. There are 15 residues in the CDR3. The CDR3 region has the DNA TGTGCCAGCAGCGGGGGACAGGGCCTGGGGTACGAGCAGTACTTC. It translates to CASSGGQGLGYEQYF. The complete variable domain, with remaining parts taken from reference TRBV9 and TRBJ2-7, reads DSGVTQTPKHLITATGQRVTLRCSPRSGDLSVYWYQQSLDQGLQFLIQYYNGEERAKGNILERFSAQQFPDLHSELNLSSLELGDSALYFCASSGGQGLGYEQYFGPGTRLTVT.

The chain employs TRBV11-2 and TRBJ2-4; D is perhaps TRBD1 (6 bases). V was clipped by 1 base and J by 15 bases, with 10 bases between them. Germline V gene sequence: CDR1 SGHAT, CDR2 FQNNGV. The CDR3 runs 11 residues. The chain's CDR3 is CASSLGQGLYF. DNA for the CDR3: TGTGCCAGCAGCTTAGGCCAGGGGCTGTACTTC.

The chain employs TRBV2 and TRBJ2-3, with TRBD2 matching over 15 bases. Germline trimming cut 3 bases from V and 0 bases from J; bases unmatched to any gene: 7. The germline gives CDR1 SNHLY, CDR2 FYNNEI. The CDR3 is made up of 19 amino acids. The CDR3 here is CASSDPQGLAGGSTDTQYF. The CDR3 DNA reads TGTGCCAGCAGTGATCCCCAGGGACTAGCGGGGGGAAGCACAGATACGCAGTATTTT.

The J gene is TRBJ2-7, the V gene TRBV7-2, with TRBD2 matching over 9 bases. Germline trimming cut 1 base from V and 3 bases from J; bases unmatched to any gene: 4. In germline, CDR1 is SGHTA, CDR2 FQGNSA. CDR3 length: 15 amino acids. For the CDR3, the DNA is TGTGCCAGCAGCTTAGTAGGCGGGAGGGACTACGAGCAGTACTTC. It is translated as CASSLVGGRDYEQYF.

The chain employs TRBV7-3 and TRBJ2-7; 9 nucleotides line up with TRBD2. CDR3 length: 17 amino acids. After removal of 5 bases from V and 2 bases from J, the junction contained 13 bases not matched to a gene. Germline values: CDR1 SGHTA, CDR2 FQGTGA. CDR3 residues: CASSPDGAGGSPYEQYF. The CDR3 bases are TGTGCCAGCAGCCCGGACGGGGCGGGAGGGTCACCCTACGAGCAGTACTTC. Filled out from reference TRBV7-3 and TRBJ2-7, the complete variable domain reads GAGVSQTPSNKVTEKGKYVELRCDPISGHTALYWYRQSLGQGPEFLIYFQGTGAADDSGLPNDRFFAVRPEGSVSTLKIQRTERGDSAVYLCASSPDGAGGSPYEQYFGPGTRLTVT.

The chain employs TRBV10-3 and TRBJ2-7; D is undetermined. Germline loops: CDR1 ENHRY, CDR2 SYGVKD. Trimming removed 5 bases at V and 4 bases at J, with 9 bases between. This CDR3 has 12 amino acids. CDR3 bases: TGTGCCATCAGTCCGTCCAGATACGAGCAGTACTTC. It translates to CAISPSRYEQYF.

V and J are TRBV11-2 and TRBJ2-5, with TRBD2 as a possible D gene (7 bases). Germline lookup yields CDR1 SGHAT and CDR2 FQNNGV. Trimming shortened V by 6 bases and J by 4 bases, and 21 bases separated the two germline ends. The CDR3 totals 16 residues. The CDR3 sequence is CASRTILLGGPETQYF. CDR3 bases: TGTGCCAGCAGGACAATCCTATTGGGGGGGCCAGAGACCCAGTACTTC. Combining the CDR3 with reference TRBV11-2 and TRBJ2-5 gives the whole variable domain EAGVAQSPRYKIIEKRQSVAFWCNPISGHATLYWYQQILGQGPKLLIQFQNNGVVDDSQLPKDRFSAERLKGVDSTLKIQPAKLEDSAVYLCASRTILLGGPETQYFGPGTRLLVL.

The sample holds one count of this clone. The V call is TRBV5-1, the J call TRBJ2-4, with 9 bases identical to TRBD1. Per the germline V gene, CDR1 is SGHRS and CDR2 is YFSETQ. The CDR3 extends over 20 amino acids. Trimming cost V 0 bases and J 5 bases; bases outside gene matches: 18. CDR3 sequence (DNA): TGCGCCAGCAGCTTGGTGGGACAGGGACTTCTTAAACGGCTCCAAAACATTCAGTACTTC. Its translation: CASSLVGQGLLKRLQNIQYF.

The V gene is TRBV7-2, the J gene TRBJ2-1; 12 bases line up with TRBD2. Germline V gene lookup returns CDR1 SGHTA and CDR2 FQGNSA. J gave up 9 bases and V 5 bases, and 8 bases lay outside the gene matches. The CDR3 is 15 amino acids. CDR3 amino acids: CASSPASGRAGEQFF. DNA of the CDR3: TGTGCCAGCAGCCCCGCTAGCGGGAGGGCCGGTGAGCAGTTCTTC.

This clone was counted once. The chain links TRBV19 to TRBJ1-2, with a possible D match to TRBD1 (5 bases). Looked up from germline, CDR1 is LNHDA and CDR2 is SQIVND (reference sequence). V was shortened by 6 bases and J by 1 base, with 6 bases between the two germline ends. The CDR3 is 12 amino acids. The CDR3 sequence is CASRGRNYGYTF. In nucleotides, the CDR3 is TGTGCCAGTAGGGGGCGTAACTATGGCTACACCTTC.

This clone has just a few counts. V is TRBV7-3 and J is TRBJ2-6, with D perhaps matching TRBD1 (5 bases). Per the germline V gene, CDR1 is SGHTA and CDR2 is FQGTGA. The CDR3 totals 18 residues. V lost 5 bases and J 0 bases, leaving 17 bases between the germline ends. CDR3 nucleotides: TGTGCCAGCAGCAGACAGAGAAATGACTTCTCTGGGGCCAACGTCCTGACTTTC. Residues: CASSRQRNDFSGANVLTF.

The rearrangement uses TRBV4-2 and TRBJ2-2; no reliable D call. CDR3 size: 14 residues. Trimming cost V 3 bases and J 7 bases, with 12 bases left between them. Germline CDR1 and CDR2: LGHNA and YNFKEQ. The CDR3 DNA reads TGTGCCAGCAGCCAGGATACGAGAGGCGGGGAGCTGTTTTTT. It yields the protein CASSQDTRGGELFF.

This clone was detected a few times. J is TRBJ1-2 and V is TRBV5-4, with TRBD1 matching 9 bases. The V gene end was trimmed by 3 bases and the J gene end by 9 bases; junction bases not matched to a gene: 6. The CDR3 contains 13 residues. Germline assignment: CDR1 SGHNT and CDR2 YYREEE (reference sequence). CDR3 region: CASSSGQGISYTF. The DNA for the CDR3 is TGTGCCAGCAGCTCTGGACAGGGGATAAGCTACACCTTC.

This clone was observed a few times. V and J are TRBV11-2 and TRBJ2-1, with D perhaps TRBD1 (5 bases). Germline-derived CDR1 and CDR2 are SGHAT and FQNNGV. Trimming removed 1 base at V and 3 bases at J, with 13 bases between. The CDR3 totals 16 residues. CDR3 residues: CASSLGGQTFYNEQFF. DNA for the CDR3: TGTGCCAGCAGCTTAGGGGGCCAGACCTTCTACAATGAGCAGTTCTTC.

Regarding this clone: Within the sample, other DNA sequences also encode this same CDR3. The chain joins TRBV5-1 to TRBJ2-7; 9 nucleotides line up with TRBD1. V dropped 2 bases and J dropped 2; count of bases not matched to a gene: 2. The CDR3 consists of 14 residues. CDR1 and CDR2 (germline): SGHRS, YFSETQ. This chain's CDR3 is CASSFGTGTYEQYF. CDR3 coding DNA: TGCGCCAGCAGCTTCGGGACAGGGACCTACGAGCAGTACTTC.

This rearrangement joins TRBV6-1 to TRBJ1-3; D perhaps matches TRBD1 (5 bases). Trimming took 3 bases from V and 2 from J, leaving 8 bases between them. The CDR3 is 14 amino acids. Germline lookup yields CDR1 MNHNS and CDR2 SASEGT. CDR3 coding DNA: TGTGCCAGCAGTGATGGAGGGGCTGGAAACACCATATATTTT. Encoded protein: CASSDGGAGNTIYF.

This rearrangement joins TRBV5-1 to TRBJ2-7; perhaps TRBD1 as D (5 bases). V was pared by 4 bases and J by 6 bases, with 20 bases between. The CDR3 contains 15 residues. Germline V gene lookup returns CDR1 SGHRS and CDR2 YFSETQ. Written as DNA, the CDR3 is TGCGCCAGCAGCCCCCGCCAGGGTTCCCTTACCGAGCAGTACTTC. This gives the protein CASSPRQGSLTEQYF. The full variable domain, rest sourced from reference TRBV5-1 and TRBJ2-7, is KAGVTQTPRYLIKTRGQQVTLSCSPISGHRSVSWYQQTPGQGLQFLFEYFSETQRNKGNFPGRFSGRQFSNSRSEMNVSTLELGDSALYLCASSPRQGSLTEQYFGPGTRLTVT.

V is TRBV19 and J is TRBJ1-3, with no clear D. V was pared by 5 bases and J by 3 bases, with 8 bases between. The CDR3 totals 13 residues. Germline values: CDR1 LNHDA, CDR2 SQIVND (reference sequence). CDR3 sequence (DNA): TGTGCCAGTAGTTCGGCAGGTGGAAACACCATATATTTT. This codes for CASSSAGGNTIYF.

The J gene is TRBJ2-3, the V gene TRBV6-5, with D maybe TRBD2 (6 bases). The V and J ends lost 0 bases and 4 bases respectively, with 11 bases between them. Germline CDR1 MNHEY, CDR2 SVGAGI. This CDR3 has 15 residues. This chain's CDR3 is CASSYSGTAADTQYF. DNA for the CDR3: TGTGCCAGCAGTTACTCCGGGACTGCCGCAGATACGCAGTATTTT.

This chain connects TRBV7-2 to TRBJ2-6, with D possibly being TRBD2 (5 bases). With 2 bases removed from V and 0 bases from J, the gap between germline ends came to 11 bases. From germline, CDR1 is SGHTA and CDR2 FQGNSA. The CDR3 is 17 residues long. CDR3 sequence: CASSLMGRSSGANVLTF. The CDR3 DNA reads as TGTGCCAGCAGCTTAATGGGGAGAAGCTCTGGGGCCAACGTCCTGACTTTC.

The chain employs TRBV7-9 and TRBJ2-1; 11 bases map to TRBD2. V was pared by 5 bases and J by 2 bases, with 2 bases of the junction left unmatched. In germline, CDR1 is SEHNR, CDR2 FQNEAQ (reference sequence). The CDR3 contains 15 residues. The CDR3 sequence is CASSVTSGTYNEQFF. The CDR3 DNA reads as TGTGCCAGCAGCGTGACTAGCGGGACCTACAATGAGCAGTTCTTC. Full variable domain (rest looked up from reference TRBV7-9 and TRBJ2-1): DTGVSQNPRHKITKRGQNVTFRCDPISEHNRLYWYRQTLGQGPEFLTYFQNEAQLEKSRLLSDRFSAERPKGSFSTLEIQRTEQGDSAMYLCASSVTSGTYNEQFFGPGTRLTVL.

The chain uses TRBV7-2 and TRBJ2-7, with a tentative D call TRBD1 (6 bases). V was cut by 1 base and J by 2 bases, with 9 bases left in between. This CDR3 has 14 amino acids. Germline CDR1 and CDR2: SGHTA and FQGNSA. For the CDR3, the DNA is TGTGCCAGCAGCTTAGAGGACAGTGCCTACGAGCAGTACTTC. Residues: CASSLEDSAYEQYF. Using reference TRBV7-2 and TRBJ2-7 for the parts outside the CDR3, the full variable domain is GAGVSQSPSNKVTEKGKDVELRCDPISGHTALYWYRQSLGQGLEFLIYFQGNSAPDKSGLPSDRFSAERTGGSVSTLTIQRTQQEDSAVYLCASSLEDSAYEQYFGPGTRLTVT.

The chain couples TRBV9 to TRBJ1-2, with D perhaps TRBD1 (6 bases). The germline CDR1 and CDR2 sequences are SGDLS and YYNGEE. CDR3 length equals 16 residues. Between the trimmed V and J ends, which lost 0 bases and 8 bases, there was a span of 20 bases. In nucleotides, the CDR3 is TGTGCCAGCAGCGTAGAATTCGGGGTGGGGGCTCGGGGCTACACCTTC. This encodes CASSVEFGVGARGYTF.